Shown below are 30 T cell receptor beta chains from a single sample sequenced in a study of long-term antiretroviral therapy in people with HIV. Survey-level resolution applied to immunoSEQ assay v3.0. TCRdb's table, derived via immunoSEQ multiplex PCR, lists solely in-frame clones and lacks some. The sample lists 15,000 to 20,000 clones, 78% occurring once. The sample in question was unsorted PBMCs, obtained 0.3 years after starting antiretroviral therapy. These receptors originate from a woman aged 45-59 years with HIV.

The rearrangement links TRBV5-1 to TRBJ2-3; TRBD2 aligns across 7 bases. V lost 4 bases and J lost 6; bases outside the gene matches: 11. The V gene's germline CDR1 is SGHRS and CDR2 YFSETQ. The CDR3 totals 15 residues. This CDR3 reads CASSPRTSLADTQYF. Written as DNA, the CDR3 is TGCGCCAGCAGCCCCCGGACCTCACTAGCGGATACGCAGTATTTT. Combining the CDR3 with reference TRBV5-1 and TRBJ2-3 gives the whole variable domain KAGVTQTPRYLIKTRGQQVTLSCSPISGHRSVSWYQQTPGQGLQFLFEYFSETQRNKGNFPGRFSGRQFSNSRSEMNVSTLELGDSALYLCASSPRTSLADTQYFGPGTRLTVL.

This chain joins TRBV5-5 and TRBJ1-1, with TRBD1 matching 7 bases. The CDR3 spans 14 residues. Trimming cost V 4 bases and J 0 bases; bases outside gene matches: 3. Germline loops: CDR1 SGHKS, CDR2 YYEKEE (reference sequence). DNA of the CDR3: TGTGCCAGCAGCCTGACAGGGATGAACACTGAAGCTTTCTTT. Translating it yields CASSLTGMNTEAFF.

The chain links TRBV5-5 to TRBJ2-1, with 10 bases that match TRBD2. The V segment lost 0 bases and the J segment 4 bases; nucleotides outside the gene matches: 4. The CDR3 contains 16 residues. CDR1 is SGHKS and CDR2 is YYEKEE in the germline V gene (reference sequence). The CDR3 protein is CASSLGFSGGYNEQFF. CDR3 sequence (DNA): TGTGCCAGCAGCTTGGGCTTTAGCGGGGGGTACAATGAGCAGTTCTTC. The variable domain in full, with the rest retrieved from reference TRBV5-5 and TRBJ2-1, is DAGVTQSPTHLIKTRGQQVTLRCSPISGHKSVSWYQQVLGQGPQFIFQYYEKEERGRGNFPDRFSARQFPNYSSELNVNALLLGDSALYLCASSLGFSGGYNEQFFGPGTRLTVL.

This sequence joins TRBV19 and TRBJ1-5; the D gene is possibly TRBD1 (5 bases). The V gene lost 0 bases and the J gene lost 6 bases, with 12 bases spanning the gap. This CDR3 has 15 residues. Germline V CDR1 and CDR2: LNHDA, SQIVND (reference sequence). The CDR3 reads CASSIDRVTSQPQHF. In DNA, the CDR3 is TGTGCCAGTAGTATAGACAGGGTAACAAGTCAGCCCCAGCATTTT.

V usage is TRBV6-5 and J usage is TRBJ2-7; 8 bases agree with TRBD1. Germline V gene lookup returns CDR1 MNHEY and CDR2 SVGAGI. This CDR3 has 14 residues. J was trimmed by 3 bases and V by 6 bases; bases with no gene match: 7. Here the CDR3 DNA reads TGTGCCAGCAGGAGAAAAGGACAGGGCTACGAGCAGTACTTC. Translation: CASRRKGQGYEQYF.

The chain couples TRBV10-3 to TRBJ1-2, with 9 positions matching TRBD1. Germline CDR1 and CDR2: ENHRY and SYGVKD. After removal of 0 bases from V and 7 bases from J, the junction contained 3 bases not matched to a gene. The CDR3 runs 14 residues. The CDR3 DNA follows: TGTGCCATCAGTGAGTCTTGGGACAGGGCTGGCTACACCTTC. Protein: CAISESWDRAGYTF.

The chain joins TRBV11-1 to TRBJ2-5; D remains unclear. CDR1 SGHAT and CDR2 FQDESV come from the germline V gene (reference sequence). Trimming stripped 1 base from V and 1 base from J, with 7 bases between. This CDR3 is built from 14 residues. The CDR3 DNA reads TGTGCCAGCAGCTTAGGTCTAGGCCAAGAGACCCAGTACTTC. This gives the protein CASSLGLGQETQYF.

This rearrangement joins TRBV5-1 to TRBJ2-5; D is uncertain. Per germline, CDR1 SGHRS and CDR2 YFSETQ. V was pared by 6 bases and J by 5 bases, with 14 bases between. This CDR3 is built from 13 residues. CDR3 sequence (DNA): TGCGCCAGCAACACTGACCTCAAGGAGACCCAGTACTTC. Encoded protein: CASNTDLKETQYF. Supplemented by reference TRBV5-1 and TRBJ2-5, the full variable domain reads KAGVTQTPRYLIKTRGQQVTLSCSPISGHRSVSWYQQTPGQGLQFLFEYFSETQRNKGNFPGRFSGRQFSNSRSEMNVSTLELGDSALYLCASNTDLKETQYFGPGTRLLVL.

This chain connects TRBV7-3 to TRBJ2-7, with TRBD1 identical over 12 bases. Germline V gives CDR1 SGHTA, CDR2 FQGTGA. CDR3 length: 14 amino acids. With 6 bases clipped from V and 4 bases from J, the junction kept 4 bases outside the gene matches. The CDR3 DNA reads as TGTGCCAGCAGACCGGGACAGGGGGCGTACGAGCAGTACTTC. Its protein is CASRPGQGAYEQYF.

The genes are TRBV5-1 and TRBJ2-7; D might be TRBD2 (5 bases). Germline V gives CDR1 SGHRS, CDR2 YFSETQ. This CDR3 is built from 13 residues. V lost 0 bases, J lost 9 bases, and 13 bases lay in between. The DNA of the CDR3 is TGCGCCAGCAGCTTGGAAGCAGGACTCAGGCAGTACTTC. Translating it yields CASSLEAGLRQYF.

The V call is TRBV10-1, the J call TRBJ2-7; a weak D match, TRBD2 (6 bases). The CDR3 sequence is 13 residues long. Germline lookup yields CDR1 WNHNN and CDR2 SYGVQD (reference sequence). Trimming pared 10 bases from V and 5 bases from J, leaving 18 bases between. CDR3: CATSGTSRNEQYF. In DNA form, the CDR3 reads TGCGCCACCTCCGGGACTTCTCGGAACGAGCAGTACTTC.

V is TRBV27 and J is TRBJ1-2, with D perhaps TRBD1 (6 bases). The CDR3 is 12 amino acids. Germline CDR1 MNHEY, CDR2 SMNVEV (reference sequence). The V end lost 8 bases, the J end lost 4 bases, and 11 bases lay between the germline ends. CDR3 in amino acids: CASGYRAYGYTF. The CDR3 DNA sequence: TGTGCCAGCGGTTACAGGGCCTATGGCTACACCTTC.

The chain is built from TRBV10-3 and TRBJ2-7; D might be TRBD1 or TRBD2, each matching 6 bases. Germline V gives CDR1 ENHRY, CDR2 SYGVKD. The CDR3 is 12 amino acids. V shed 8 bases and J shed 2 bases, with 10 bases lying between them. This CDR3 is CAIGGGAYEQYV. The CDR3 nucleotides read TGTGCCATCGGGGGCGGGGCCTACGAGCAGTACGTC.

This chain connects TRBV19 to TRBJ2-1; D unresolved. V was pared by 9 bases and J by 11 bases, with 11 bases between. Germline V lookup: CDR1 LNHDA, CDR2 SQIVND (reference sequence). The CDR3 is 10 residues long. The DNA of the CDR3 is TGTGCCAGCGGACGGAACAAGCAGTTCTTC. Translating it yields CASGRNKQFF.

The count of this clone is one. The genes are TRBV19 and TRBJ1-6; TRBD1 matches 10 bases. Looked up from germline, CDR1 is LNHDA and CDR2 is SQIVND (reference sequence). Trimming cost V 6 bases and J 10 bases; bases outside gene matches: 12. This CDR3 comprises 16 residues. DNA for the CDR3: TGTGCCAGTAGCCGCCGGGACAGGGGTGTAGGGTCACCCCTCCACTTT. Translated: CASSRRDRGVGSPLHF.

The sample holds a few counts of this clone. The CDR3 spells CASSFLAANTEAFF. For the CDR3, the DNA is TGTGCCAGCAGCTTTTTGGCAGCGAACACTGAAGCTTTCTTT. V is TRBV7-2 and J is TRBJ1-1, with unresolved D. Trimming took off 3 bases at V and 1 base at J, with 9 bases between the two ends. Germline CDR1 and CDR2: SGHTA and FQGNSA. The CDR3 extends over 14 amino acids.

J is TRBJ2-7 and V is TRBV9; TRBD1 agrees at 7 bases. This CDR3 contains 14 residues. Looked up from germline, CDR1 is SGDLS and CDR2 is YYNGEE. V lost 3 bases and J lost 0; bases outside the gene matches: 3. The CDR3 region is CASSAGQSSYEQYF. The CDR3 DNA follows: TGTGCCAGCAGCGCGGGACAGAGCTCCTACGAGCAGTACTTC.

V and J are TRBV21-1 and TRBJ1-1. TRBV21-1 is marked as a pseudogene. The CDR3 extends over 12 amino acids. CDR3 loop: CASSKDPDEAFF. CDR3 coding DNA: TGTGCCAGCAGCAAAGATCCGGATGAAGCTTTCTTT.

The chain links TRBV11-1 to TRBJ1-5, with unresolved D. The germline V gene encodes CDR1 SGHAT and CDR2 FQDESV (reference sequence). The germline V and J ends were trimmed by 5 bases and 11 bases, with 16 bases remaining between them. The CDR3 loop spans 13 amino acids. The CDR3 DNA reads TGTGCCAGCAGCCTTGACCTCTTGTCGACCCAGCATTTT. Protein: CASSLDLLSTQHF.

The CDR3 nucleotides are TGTGCCAGCAACAGTCAGGGGGGCACCGGGGAGCTGTTTTTT. This encodes CASNSQGGTGELFF. This chain uses TRBV7-9 with TRBJ2-2, with D possibly being TRBD1 (7 bases). There are 14 residues in the CDR3. Trimming left V 7 bases short and J 4 bases short, with 13 bases between. Germline V lookup: CDR1 SEHNR, CDR2 FQNEAQ (reference sequence).

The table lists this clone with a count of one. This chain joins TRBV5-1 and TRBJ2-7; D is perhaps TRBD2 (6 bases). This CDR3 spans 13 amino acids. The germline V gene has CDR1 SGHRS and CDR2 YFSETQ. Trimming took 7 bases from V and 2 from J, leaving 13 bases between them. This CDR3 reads CASGLGGAYEQYF. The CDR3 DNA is TGCGCCAGCGGTCTCGGCGGGGCCTACGAGCAGTACTTC.

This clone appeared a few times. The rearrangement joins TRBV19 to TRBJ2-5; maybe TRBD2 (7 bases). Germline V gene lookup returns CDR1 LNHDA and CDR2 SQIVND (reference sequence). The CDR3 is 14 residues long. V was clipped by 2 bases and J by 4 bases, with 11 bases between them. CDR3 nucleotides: TGTGCCAGTAGTATATGGGGGGGCCTAGAGACCCAGTACTTC. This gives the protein CASSIWGGLETQYF.

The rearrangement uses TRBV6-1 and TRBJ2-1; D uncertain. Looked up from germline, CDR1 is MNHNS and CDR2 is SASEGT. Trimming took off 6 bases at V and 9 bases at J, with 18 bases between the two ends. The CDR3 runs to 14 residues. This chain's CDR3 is CASRRRQDDSEQFF. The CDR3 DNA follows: TGTGCCAGCAGGAGACGACAAGACGATAGTGAGCAGTTCTTC.

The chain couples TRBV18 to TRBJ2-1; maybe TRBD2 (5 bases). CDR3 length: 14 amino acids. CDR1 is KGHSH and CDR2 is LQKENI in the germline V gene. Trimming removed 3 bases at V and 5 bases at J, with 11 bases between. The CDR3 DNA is TGTGCCAGCTCACCGTTAGGACTCGACAATGAGCAGTTCTTC. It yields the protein CASSPLGLDNEQFF.

The CDR3 here is CASSLSPEPGGEQYF. The CDR3 coding sequence is TGTGCCAGCAGCTTATCTCCGGAACCTGGTGGCGAGCAGTACTTC. V is TRBV11-2 and J is TRBJ2-7; D gene uncertain. This CDR3 has 15 amino acids. Trimming shortened V by 2 bases and J by 6 bases, and 17 bases separated the two germline ends. Germline CDR1 reads SGHAT; CDR2 reads FQNNGV.

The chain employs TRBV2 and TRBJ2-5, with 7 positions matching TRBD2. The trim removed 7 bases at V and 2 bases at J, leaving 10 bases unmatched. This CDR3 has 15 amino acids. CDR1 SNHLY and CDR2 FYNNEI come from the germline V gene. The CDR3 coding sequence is TGTGCCAGCATGGCGCAAGGACTAGGACAAGAGACCCAGTACTTC. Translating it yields CASMAQGLGQETQYF.

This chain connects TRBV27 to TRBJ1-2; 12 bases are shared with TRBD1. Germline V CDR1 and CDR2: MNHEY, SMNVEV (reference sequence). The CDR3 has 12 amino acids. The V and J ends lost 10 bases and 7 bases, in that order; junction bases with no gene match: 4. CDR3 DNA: TGTGCCACCCGGGACAGGGGGCTTGGCTACACCTTC. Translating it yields CATRDRGLGYTF.

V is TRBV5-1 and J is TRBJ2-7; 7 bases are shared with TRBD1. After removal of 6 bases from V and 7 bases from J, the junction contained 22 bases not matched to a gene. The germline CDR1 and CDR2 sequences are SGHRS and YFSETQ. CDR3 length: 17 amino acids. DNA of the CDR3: TGCGCCAGCATTTTTATACGACCGGGACAGAGAATGTGGGAGCAGTACTTC. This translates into CASIFIRPGQRMWEQYF.

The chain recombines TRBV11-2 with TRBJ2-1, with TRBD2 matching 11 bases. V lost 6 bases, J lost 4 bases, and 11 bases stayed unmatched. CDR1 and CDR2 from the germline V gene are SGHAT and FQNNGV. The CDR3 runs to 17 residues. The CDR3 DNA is TGTGCCAGCAGATCCTACACCGGGACTAGCGGATACAATGAGCAGTTCTTC. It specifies CASRSYTGTSGYNEQFF.

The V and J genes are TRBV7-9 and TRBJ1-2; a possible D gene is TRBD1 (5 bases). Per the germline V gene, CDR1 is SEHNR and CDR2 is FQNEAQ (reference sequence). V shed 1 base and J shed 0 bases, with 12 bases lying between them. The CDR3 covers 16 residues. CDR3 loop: CASSLVSPGTNYGYTF. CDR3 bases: TGTGCCAGCAGCTTAGTAAGCCCAGGGACTAACTATGGCTACACCTTC.